Each of the 26 T cell receptor beta chains below was sequenced from the same sample in a study of PD-1 blockade in classical Hodgkin lymphoma. In every patient, relapse followed autologous stem cell transplantation, while exposure to brentuximab vedotin differed. Sequencing used immunoSEQ multiplex PCR; TCRdb keeps in-frame clones, though not all of them. The sample shows tens of thousands of clones, 90% to 95% of them seen only once. Source: peripheral blood mononuclear cells (PBMCs), taken at baseline. The receptors were gathered from a human donor with classical Hodgkin lymphoma.

This rearrangement joins TRBV15 to TRBJ1-5, with a possible D match to TRBD1 (5 bases). Trimming took off 3 bases at V and 7 bases at J, with 10 bases between the two ends. This CDR3 has 13 residues. The germline V gene encodes CDR1 LNHNV and CDR2 YYDKDF (reference sequence). CDR3 protein: CATSRTGVQPQHF. The CDR3 region has the DNA TGTGCCACCAGCAGGACGGGGGTGCAGCCCCAGCATTTT.

This chain links TRBV7-2 with TRBJ2-3; D gene ambiguous. Trimming took 1 base from V and 3 from J, leaving 5 bases between them. CDR3 length equals 13 residues. The germline gives CDR1 SGHTA, CDR2 FQGNSA. In DNA form, the CDR3 reads TGTGCCAGCAGCTTAGTGGGTACAGATACGCAGTATTTT. Its translation is CASSLVGTDTQYF.

As DNA, the CDR3 is TGTGCCAGCAGCCCCCCCCCGGGACAGGGAGACGTCCTGACTTTC. It codes for CASSPPPGQGDVLTF. This rearrangement joins TRBV7-2 to TRBJ2-6, with 9 bases that match TRBD1. This CDR3 spans 15 amino acids. V was pared by 5 bases and J by 11 bases, with 10 bases of the junction left unmatched. CDR1 and CDR2 from the germline V gene are SGHTA and FQGNSA.

The V and J genes are TRBV7-8 and TRBJ2-5, with D perhaps TRBD2 (5 bases). Germline V CDR1 and CDR2: SGHVS, FQNEAQ. V lost 5 bases to trimming and J lost 5 bases, with 6 bases between them. The CDR3 totals 11 residues. The CDR3 region has the DNA TGTGCCAGCAGCAGAGGGGAGACCCAGTACTTC. The encoded protein is CASSRGETQYF.

V and J are TRBV5-1 and TRBJ1-1; 8 nucleotides agree with TRBD1. V gave up 4 bases and J gave up 0 bases; unmatched junction bases: 5. The CDR3 length is 15 residues. In germline, CDR1 is SGHRS, CDR2 YFSETQ. The CDR3 is CASSQGQDMNTEAFF. The CDR3 region has the DNA TGCGCCAGCAGCCAGGGACAGGACATGAACACTGAAGCTTTCTTT.

The V gene is TRBV6-1, the J gene TRBJ2-5; TRBD1 agrees at 10 bases. The J call may be in error: the DNA end matches TRBJ2-7 better. Germline loops: CDR1 MNHNS, CDR2 SASEGT. The CDR3 consists of 15 residues. The CDR3 DNA reads as TGTGCCAGCATCACAGGGACAGGGGCCCGCTACGAGCAGTACTTC. This sequence encodes CASITGTGARYEQYF.

The chain recombines TRBV12-2 with TRBJ2-1; TRBD2, the table's D call, lacks a check against the DNA. TRBV12-2 is marked as a pseudogene. The CDR3 sequence is 21 residues long. The CDR3 DNA reads TGTGCAAGTCGCAAGGGGACAGGACCTCGACTAGCGGGAGAGCCTCATCAACAGCAGTTCTTC. Translating gives CASRKGTGPRLAGEPHQQQFF.

This chain's CDR3 is CASSPGTSGGARSEQFF. As DNA, the CDR3 is TGTGCCAGCAGCCCCGGGACTAGCGGGGGGGCCCGGAGTGAGCAGTTCTTC. The V gene is TRBV14, the J gene TRBJ2-1; 16 nucleotides align to TRBD2. Germline CDR1 and CDR2: SGHDN and FVKESK. The CDR3 runs to 17 residues. V was pared by 4 bases and J by 9 bases, with 9 bases of the junction left unmatched.

V and J are TRBV6-5 and TRBJ2-3; D not certain. The CDR3 length is 14 residues. The V end lost 6 bases, the J end lost 1 base, and 11 bases lay between the germline ends. Looked up from germline, CDR1 is MNHEY and CDR2 is SVGAGI. The CDR3 here is CASSRVRGTDTQYF. The DNA of the CDR3 is TGTGCCAGCAGCCGAGTTAGGGGCACAGATACGCAGTATTTT.

The chain recombines TRBV11-2 with TRBJ2-6; D gene uncertain. V was cut by 1 base and J by 4 bases, with 20 bases left in between. The CDR3 consists of 19 residues. Germline-derived CDR1 and CDR2 are SGHAT and FQNNGV. CDR3 nucleotide sequence: TGTGCCAGCAGCTTAGTTGCAGGCGGCGGTTCTTCGGGGGCCAACGTCCTGACTTTC. Amino acids: CASSLVAGGGSSGANVLTF. Filled out from reference TRBV11-2 and TRBJ2-6, the complete variable domain reads EAGVAQSPRYKIIEKRQSVAFWCNPISGHATLYWYQQILGQGPKLLIQFQNNGVVDDSQLPKDRFSAERLKGVDSTLKIQPAKLEDSAVYLCASSLVAGGGSSGANVLTFGAGSRLTVL.

V and J are TRBV14 and TRBJ1-5; no firm D call. This CDR3 is 12 amino acids long. Germline-derived CDR1 and CDR2 are SGHDN and FVKESK. Deletions cut 4 bases from V and 4 bases from J, with 5 bases between. CDR3: CASSRQNQPQHF. The DNA of the CDR3 is TGTGCCAGCAGCCGACAAAATCAGCCCCAGCATTTT.

The V gene is TRBV28, the J gene TRBJ2-3; 7 positions agree with TRBD2. The V segment lost 10 bases and the J segment 2 bases; nucleotides outside the gene matches: 12. The CDR3 loop spans 15 amino acids. Germline V CDR1 and CDR2: MDHEN, SYDVKM. CDR3 sequence (DNA): TGTGCCACTGCGATGTCCGGGAGGAACACAGATACGCAGTATTTT. It is translated as CATAMSGRNTDTQYF.

This chain joins TRBV19 and TRBJ1-2, with 8 bases aligning to TRBD1. Germline CDR1 reads LNHDA; CDR2 reads SQIVND (reference sequence). The CDR3 runs 15 residues. J was trimmed by 5 bases and V by 6 bases; bases with no gene match: 11. CDR3 sequence: CASSVLKTGAYGYTF. The CDR3 DNA sequence: TGTGCCAGTAGCGTCCTTAAGACAGGGGCTTATGGCTACACCTTC.

The chain uses TRBV19 and TRBJ2-1; weak D call: TRBD2 (6 bases). From germline, CDR1 is LNHDA and CDR2 SQIVND (reference sequence). The CDR3 contains 13 residues. The V end lost 10 bases, the J end lost 12 bases, and 22 bases lay between the germline ends. CDR3 bases: TGTGCCATAACGGGAGCGGACCCAATGGTGCAGTTCTTC. This translates into CAITGADPMVQFF.

This clone has only one observation. CDR3 sequence (DNA): TGTGCCATCAACGGGGACCTGAACACTGAAGCTTTCTTT. Its protein product is CAINGDLNTEAFF. The rearrangement links TRBV10-3 to TRBJ1-1, with D tentatively TRBD1 (5 bases). The CDR3 length is 13 residues. Trimming shortened V by 7 bases and J by 0 bases, and 9 bases separated the two germline ends. Germline CDR1 ENHRY, CDR2 SYGVKD.

The chain uses TRBV7-6 and TRBJ1-1; 7 bases are a match to TRBD1. Germline values: CDR1 SGHVS, CDR2 FNYEAQ. The CDR3 is 15 amino acids. V gave up 4 bases and J gave up 3 bases; unmatched junction bases: 8. In DNA form, the CDR3 reads TGTGCCAGCAGCTCCCGACAGGGTCTGGACACTGAAGCTTTCTTT. This translates into CASSSRQGLDTEAFF. Full variable domain (remainder filled in from reference TRBV7-6 and TRBJ1-1): GAGVSQSPRYKVTKRGQDVALRCDPISGHVSLYWYRQALGQGPEFLTYFNYEAQQDKSGLPNDRFSAERPEGSISTLTIQRTEQRDSAMYRCASSSRQGLDTEAFFGQGTRLTVV.

This chain links TRBV2 with TRBJ1-5, with D possibly being TRBD1 (5 bases). The CDR3 totals 14 residues. V lost 7 bases and J lost 2, with 12 bases in between. Germline CDR1 is SNHLY and CDR2 is FYNNEI. The CDR3 loop reads CASTVGRGNQPQHF. CDR3 DNA: TGTGCCAGCACCGTGGGACGGGGCAATCAGCCCCAGCATTTT.

This clone was seen just once. The chain joins TRBV7-2 to TRBJ2-7; TRBD2 aligns across 9 bases. CDR1 is SGHTA, CDR2 FQGNSA, per germline. This CDR3 region has 16 residues. V lost 5 bases to trimming and J lost 2 bases; unmatched junction nucleotides: 10. The CDR3 is CASSPLGLATTYEQYF. In DNA, the CDR3 is TGTGCCAGCAGCCCTCTCGGACTAGCGACGACCTACGAGCAGTACTTC. The variable domain in full, completed from reference TRBV7-2 and TRBJ2-7, reads GAGVSQSPSNKVTEKGKDVELRCDPISGHTALYWYRQSLGQGLEFLIYFQGNSAPDKSGLPSDRFSAERTGGSVSTLTIQRTQQEDSAVYLCASSPLGLATTYEQYFGPGTRLTVT.

This rearrangement joins TRBV19 to TRBJ2-5; 10 bases match TRBD1. V was pared by 4 bases and J by 3 bases, with 2 bases of the junction left unmatched. CDR1 LNHDA and CDR2 SQIVND come from the germline V gene (reference sequence). The CDR3 totals 14 residues. Here the CDR3 reads CASSTGQGKETQYF. The CDR3 bases are TGTGCCAGTAGTACGGGACAGGGGAAAGAGACCCAGTACTTC.

V and J are TRBV19 and TRBJ2-7; TRBD2 might be the D (5 bases). Germline CDR1 LNHDA, CDR2 SQIVND (reference sequence). CDR3 size: 13 residues. The V end lost 0 bases, the J end lost 4 bases, and 7 bases lay between the germline ends. This CDR3 is CASSIDGIYEQYF. CDR3 in DNA: TGTGCCAGTAGTATAGACGGGATTTACGAGCAGTACTTC. Based on the CDR3 plus reference TRBV19 and TRBJ2-7, the full variable domain is DGGITQSPKYLFRKEGQNVTLSCEQNLNHDAMYWYRQDPGQGLRLIYYSQIVNDFQKGDIAEGYSVSREKKESFPLTVTSAQKNPTAFYLCASSIDGIYEQYFGPGTRLTVT.

This chain connects TRBV7-8 to TRBJ2-1, with 10 bases that match TRBD1. Germline V gene data show CDR1 as SGHVS and CDR2 as FQNEAQ. V lost 5 bases and J lost 9; bases outside the gene matches: 16. CDR3 length: 17 residues. The CDR3 protein is CASSRSGTGDPEGEQFF. CDR3 sequence (DNA): TGTGCCAGCAGCCGTTCCGGGACAGGGGACCCTGAAGGTGAGCAGTTCTTC.

V is TRBV7-8 and J is TRBJ1-5; D is uncertain. In germline, CDR1 is SGHVS, CDR2 FQNEAQ. The CDR3 extends over 13 amino acids. V lost 3 bases, J lost 4 bases, and 7 bases lay in between. CDR3 sequence: CASSFSQNQPQHF. The DNA of the CDR3 is TGTGCCAGCAGCTTTTCACAAAATCAGCCCCAGCATTTT.

The chain couples TRBV15 to TRBJ2-7, with D perhaps given as TRBD1 or TRBD2 (5 bases each). The CDR3 runs 14 residues. CDR1 is LNHNV and CDR2 is YYDKDF in the germline V gene (reference sequence). V was shortened by 1 base and J by 0 bases, with 7 bases between the two germline ends. The DNA for the CDR3 is TGTGCCACCAGCAGAGGGGGGAGCTCCTACGAGCAGTACTTC. It encodes CATSRGGSSYEQYF.

The chain links TRBV7-6 to TRBJ2-6; perhaps D is TRBD1 or TRBD2 (6 bases each). Trimming removed 5 bases at V and 2 bases at J, with 22 bases between. The CDR3 consists of 19 residues. Looked up from germline, CDR1 is SGHVS and CDR2 is FNYEAQ. Here the CDR3 DNA reads TGTGCCAGCAGCAAGGGGGAGGCGGTTCACGGTGCTGGGGCCAACGTCCTGACTTTC. Protein: CASSKGEAVHGAGANVLTF.

This chain joins TRBV7-8 and TRBJ2-1; D possibly uses TRBD1 or TRBD2 (5 bases each). Trimming shortened V by 6 bases and J by 4 bases, and 19 bases separated the two germline ends. The CDR3 covers 16 residues. Germline CDR1 and CDR2: SGHVS and FQNEAQ. Written as DNA, the CDR3 is TGTGCCAGCAGGGCCGACCGGGACCGCAATTACAATGAGCAGTTCTTC. Its translation is CASRADRDRNYNEQFF. Full variable domain (rest looked up from reference TRBV7-8 and TRBJ2-1): GAGVSQSPRYKVAKRGQDVALRCDPISGHVSLFWYQQALGQGPEFLTYFQNEAQLDKSGLPSDRFFAERPEGSVSTLKIQRTQQEDSAVYLCASRADRDRNYNEQFFGPGTRLTVL.

V usage is TRBV6-5 and J usage is TRBJ2-7, with D possibly TRBD2 on 7 matching bases. The CDR3 runs to 14 residues. Per germline, CDR1 MNHEY and CDR2 SVGAGI. Deletions cut 7 bases from V and 0 bases from J, with 13 bases between. CDR3 sequence: CASNPGGSSYEQYF. The CDR3, as DNA: TGTGCCAGCAACCCGGGGGGCAGCTCCTACGAGCAGTACTTC.